These T cell receptor beta chains were read from a single sample in a study of naive and memory T cell subsets. TCRdb fed the UMI-ligation and nested PCR reads into MiXCR, producing one record per CDR3 protein. This table has approximately 140,000 distinct CDR3 sequences, approximately 24% appearing once. Sequencing was performed on naive CD4+ T cells from blood. The receptors originated from a human donor in good health. The CDR3 runs from the conserved cysteine through the conserved F or W. The order of the fields is clone size, J gene, V gene, D gene, CDR3 DNA, CDR3 protein. D genes are given only for firm matches. Not all rows give a size; the values are once, few, many and, for expanded clones, a class.

few,TRBJ2-5,TRBV29-1,TRBD1,TGCAGCTACAGGGGAGTGAGCCAAGAGACCCAGTACTTC,CSYRGVSQETQYF
few,TRBJ2-2,TRBV11-2,.,TGTGCCAGCAGCCCAAATCCAGGGAACACCGGGGAGCTGTTTTTT,CASSPNPGNTGELFF
few,TRBJ1-1,TRBV29-1,.,TGCAGCGTTGAAGATCATGGGACAATGAACACTGAAGCTTTCTTT,CSVEDHGTMNTEAFF
.,TRBJ1-5,TRBV6-1,TRBD1,TGTGCCAGCAGCGAAAACAGGGGCGTATATCAGCCCCAGCATTTT,CASSENRGVYQPQHF
.,TRBJ1-5,TRBV28,.,TGTGCCAGCAGTTTATTTCAGGGCAGCAAGATGGGTCGTCAGCCCCAGCATTTT,CASSLFQGSKMGRQPQHF
.,TRBJ1-5,TRBV7-2,.,TGTGCCAGCAGCCTAAGGAGGGGCAATCAGCCCCAGCATTTT,CASSLRRGNQPQHF
few,TRBJ1-2,TRBV5-6,TRBD1,TGTGCCAGCAGCCTCCTTGGACAGGGGGTAGAAGGGTATGGCTACACCTTC,CASSLLGQGVEGYGYTF
few,TRBJ2-7,TRBV5-1,TRBD2,TGCGCCAGCAGCCCGGGACTAGCGGGAACCCCAGGCGAGCAGTACTTC,CASSPGLAGTPGEQYF
.,TRBJ1-2,TRBV29-1,.,TGCAGCGTTGAAGAGGACCTTGCTGGCTACACCTTC,CSVEEDLAGYTF
.,TRBJ2-1,TRBV30,.,TGTGCCTGGAGTGGCCGGAGGAGGCTGGTCCACAATGAGCAGTTCTTC,CAWSGRRRLVHNEQFF
.,TRBJ2-3,TRBV20-1,.,TGCAGTGCTAGAGATTATATAGGCTCGGGTACGCAGTATTTT,CSARDYIGSGTQYF
few,TRBJ2-3,TRBV6-1,.,TGTGCCAGCAATACGTATACGCAGTATTTT,CASNTYTQYF
few,TRBJ2-5,TRBV28,TRBD2,TGTGCCAGCAATAGCGGGCTCGAGGAGACCCAGTACTTC,CASNSGLEETQYF
few,TRBJ2-5,TRBV28,.,TGTGCCAGCAGTTTCGGAGGGCAGAATCCCCGGGGCCAGTACTTC,CASSFGGQNPRGQYF
.,TRBJ2-7,TRBV6-1,.,TGTGCCAGCAGTGAAGATGGAGGGGTCCGCGAGCAGTACTTC,CASSEDGGVREQYF
.,TRBJ2-4,TRBV12-3/TRBV12-4,TRBD1,TGTGCCAGCAGATTGTCACGCCAGGGGGACAAAAACATTCAGTACTTC,CASRLSRQGDKNIQYF
.,TRBJ1-2,TRBV5-1,.,TGCGCCAGCAGCTTGGAAGGGGGTGATGGCTACACCTTC,CASSLEGGDGYTF
few,TRBJ2-1,TRBV29-1,.,TGCAGCTCCCGGGTCAATGAGCAGTTCTTC,CSSRVNEQFF
few,TRBJ1-5,TRBV21-1,.,TGTGCCAGCACCGCGACGGGGGGCGGTCAGCCCCAGCATTTT,CASTATGGGQPQHF
many,TRBJ2-7,TRBV30,.,TGTGCCTGGAACCGGGATTCCGCCTACGAGCAGTACTTC,CAWNRDSAYEQYF
few,TRBJ2-1,TRBV19,TRBD2,TGTGCCAGTAGTAGGAAGATAGCGGGAGGCCCCTACAATGAGCAGTTCTTC,CASSRKIAGGPYNEQFF
few,TRBJ2-4,TRBV12-3/TRBV12-4,TRBD1,TGTGCCAGCACTCCTGGACAGGGAGCCAAAAACATTCAGTACTTC,CASTPGQGAKNIQYF
.,TRBJ2-1,TRBV25-1,TRBD1,TGTGCCAGCAGTGACAGGGGGACATACAATGAGCAGTTCTTC,CASSDRGTYNEQFF
.,TRBJ2-5,TRBV6-5,.,TGTGCCAGCAGTTTGGAGGGAAATCTGCCGGAGACCCAGTACTTC,CASSLEGNLPETQYF
many,TRBJ1-1,TRBV6-1,TRBD1,TGTGCCAGCAGTGAACAGGGACAGGGGGCCCGGACTGAAGCTTTCTTT,CASSEQGQGARTEAFF
.,TRBJ2-7,TRBV19,TRBD2,TGTGCCAGTAGTAGTAAGACTAGCGGTTCCTACGAGCAGTACTTC,CASSSKTSGSYEQYF
.,TRBJ1-1,TRBV19,.,TGTGCCAGTAGGGACCCACAGGGCCCGAACACTGAAGCTTTCTTT,CASRDPQGPNTEAFF
few,TRBJ2-1,TRBV7-2,.,TGTGCCAGCAGCTTCCATAGCTTACCCTACAATGAGCAGTTCTTC,CASSFHSLPYNEQFF
few,TRBJ2-1,TRBV18,TRBD1,TGTGCCAGCTCACCCGCGGGACAGGGGGCGTTCAATGAGCAGTTCTTC,CASSPAGQGAFNEQFF
.,TRBJ2-1,TRBV20-1,.,TGCAGTGGAAACTCCTTGGGCAGGGTATCCTACAATGAGCAGTTCTTC,CSGNSLGRVSYNEQFF
many,TRBJ2-1,TRBV20-1,TRBD2,TGCAGTGCTAGTAAGGCACACCGCAGTAGCGGGCGGTACAATGAGCAGTTCTTC,CSASKAHRSSGRYNEQFF
many,TRBJ1-1,TRBV6-4,TRBD1,TGTGCCAGCAGTCCAGGGACAGGCACAATCACTGAAGCTTTCTTT,CASSPGTGTITEAFF
.,TRBJ2-3,TRBV6-6,TRBD2,TGTGCCAGCAGACACAGCGGGAGGGCCGCCGATACGCAGTATTTT,CASRHSGRAADTQYF